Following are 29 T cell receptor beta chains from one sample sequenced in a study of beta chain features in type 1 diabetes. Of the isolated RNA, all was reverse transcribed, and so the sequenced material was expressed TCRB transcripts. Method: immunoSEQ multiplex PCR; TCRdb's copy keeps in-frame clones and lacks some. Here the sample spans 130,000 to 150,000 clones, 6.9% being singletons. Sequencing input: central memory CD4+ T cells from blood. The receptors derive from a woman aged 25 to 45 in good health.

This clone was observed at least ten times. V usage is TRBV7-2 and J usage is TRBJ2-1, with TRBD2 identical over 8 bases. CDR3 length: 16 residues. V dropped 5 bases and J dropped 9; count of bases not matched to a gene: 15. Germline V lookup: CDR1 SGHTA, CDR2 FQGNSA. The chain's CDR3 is CASSPRVAGSGVEQFF. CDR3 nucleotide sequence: TGTGCCAGCAGCCCCCGGGTAGCGGGGAGCGGGGTTGAGCAGTTCTTC.

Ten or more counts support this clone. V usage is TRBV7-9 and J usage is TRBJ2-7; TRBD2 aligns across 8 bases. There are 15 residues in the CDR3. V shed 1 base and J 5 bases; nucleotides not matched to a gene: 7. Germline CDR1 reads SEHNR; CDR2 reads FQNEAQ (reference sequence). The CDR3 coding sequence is TGTGCCAGCAGCTTAGAAGGCGGGAGGATGGACGAGCAGTACTTC. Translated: CASSLEGGRMDEQYF.

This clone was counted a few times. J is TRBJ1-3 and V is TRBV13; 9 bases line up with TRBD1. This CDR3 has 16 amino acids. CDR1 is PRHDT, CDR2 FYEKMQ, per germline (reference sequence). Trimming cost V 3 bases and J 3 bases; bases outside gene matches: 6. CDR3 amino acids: CASSLRTGGSGNTIYF. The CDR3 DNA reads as TGTGCCAGCAGCTTGAGAACAGGGGGCAGTGGAAACACCATATATTTT.

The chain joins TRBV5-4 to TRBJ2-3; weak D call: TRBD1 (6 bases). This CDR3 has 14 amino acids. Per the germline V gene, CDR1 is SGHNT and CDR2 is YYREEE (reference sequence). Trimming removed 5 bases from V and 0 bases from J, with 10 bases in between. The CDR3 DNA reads TGTGCCAGCAGTCGGGACAAGAGCACAGATACGCAGTATTTT. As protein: CASSRDKSTDTQYF.

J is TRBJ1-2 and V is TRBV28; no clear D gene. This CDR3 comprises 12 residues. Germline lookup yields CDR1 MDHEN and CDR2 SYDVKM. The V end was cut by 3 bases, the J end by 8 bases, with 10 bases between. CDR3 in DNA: TGTGCCAGCAGTTTCACCGGGAGCGGCTACACCTTC. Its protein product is CASSFTGSGYTF.

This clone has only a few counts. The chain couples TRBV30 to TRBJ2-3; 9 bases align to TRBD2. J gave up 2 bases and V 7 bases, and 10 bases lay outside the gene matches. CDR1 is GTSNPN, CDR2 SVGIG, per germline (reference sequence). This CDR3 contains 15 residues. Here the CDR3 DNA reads TGTGCCTTTCTTAGCGGGAGCCATCACACAGATACGCAGTATTTT. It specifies CAFLSGSHHTDTQYF.

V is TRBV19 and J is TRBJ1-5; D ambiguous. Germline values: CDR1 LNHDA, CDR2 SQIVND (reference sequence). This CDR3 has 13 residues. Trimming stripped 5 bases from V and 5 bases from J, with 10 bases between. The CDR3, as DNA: TGTGCCAGTAGTGCCGACGGGGATCAGCCCCAGCATTTT. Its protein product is CASSADGDQPQHF.

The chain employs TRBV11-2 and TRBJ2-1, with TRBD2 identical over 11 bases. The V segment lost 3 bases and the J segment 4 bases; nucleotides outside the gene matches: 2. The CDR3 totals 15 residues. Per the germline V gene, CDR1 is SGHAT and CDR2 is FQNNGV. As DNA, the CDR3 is TGTGCCAGCAGCTTCGGACTAGCGGGTTACAATGAGCAGTTCTTC. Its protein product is CASSFGLAGYNEQFF.

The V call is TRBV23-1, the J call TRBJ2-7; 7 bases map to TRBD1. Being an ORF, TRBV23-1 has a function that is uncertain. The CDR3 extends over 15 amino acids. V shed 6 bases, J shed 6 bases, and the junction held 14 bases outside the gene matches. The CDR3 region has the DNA TGCGCCAGCAGAATGCCGGGACAGCGATCGCCCGAGCAGTACTTC. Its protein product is CASRMPGQRSPEQYF.

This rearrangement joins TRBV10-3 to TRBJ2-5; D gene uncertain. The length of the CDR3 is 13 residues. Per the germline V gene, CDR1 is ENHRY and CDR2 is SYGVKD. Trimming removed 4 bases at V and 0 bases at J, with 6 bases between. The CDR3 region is CAISVNYQETQYF. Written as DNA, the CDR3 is TGTGCCATCAGTGTTAACTACCAAGAGACCCAGTACTTC.

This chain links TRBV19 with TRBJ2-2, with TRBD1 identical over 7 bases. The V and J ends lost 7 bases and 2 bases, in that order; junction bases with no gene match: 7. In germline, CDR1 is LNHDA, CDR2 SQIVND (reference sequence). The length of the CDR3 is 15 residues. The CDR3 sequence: CASISGTANTGELFF. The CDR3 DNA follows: TGTGCCAGTATTTCCGGGACAGCCAACACCGGGGAGCTGTTTTTT.

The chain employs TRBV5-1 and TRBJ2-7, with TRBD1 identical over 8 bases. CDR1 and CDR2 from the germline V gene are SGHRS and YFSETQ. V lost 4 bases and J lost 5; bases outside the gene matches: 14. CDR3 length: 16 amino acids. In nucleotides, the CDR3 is TGCGCCAGCAGCATGCGGACAGGGCAGGGCACCCACGAGCAGTACTTC. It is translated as CASSMRTGQGTHEQYF. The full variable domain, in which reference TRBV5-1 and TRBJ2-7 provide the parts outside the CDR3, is KAGVTQTPRYLIKTRGQQVTLSCSPISGHRSVSWYQQTPGQGLQFLFEYFSETQRNKGNFPGRFSGRQFSNSRSEMNVSTLELGDSALYLCASSMRTGQGTHEQYFGPGTRLTVT.

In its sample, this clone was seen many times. The CDR3 sequence: CASSRGLGVSDGYTF. CDR3 nucleotides: TGTGCCAGCAGCAGAGGACTAGGGGTCTCGGATGGCTACACCTTC. The V gene is TRBV7-2, the J gene TRBJ1-2, with D possibly matching TRBD1 (5 bases). Germline V CDR1 and CDR2: SGHTA, FQGNSA. The CDR3 extends over 15 amino acids. V was shortened by 5 bases and J by 6 bases, with 19 bases between the two germline ends.

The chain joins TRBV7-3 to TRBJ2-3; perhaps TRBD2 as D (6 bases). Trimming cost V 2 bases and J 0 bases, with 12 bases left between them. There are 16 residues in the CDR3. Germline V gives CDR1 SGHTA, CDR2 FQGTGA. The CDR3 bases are TGTGCCAGCAGCTTATCAGGCGGGGATAGCACAGATACGCAGTATTTT. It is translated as CASSLSGGDSTDTQYF.

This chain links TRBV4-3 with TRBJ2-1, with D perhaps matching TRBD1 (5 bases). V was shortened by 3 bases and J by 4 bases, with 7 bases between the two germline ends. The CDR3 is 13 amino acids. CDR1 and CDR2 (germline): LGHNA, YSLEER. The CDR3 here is CASSQQGYNEQFF. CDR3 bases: TGCGCCAGCAGCCAGCAGGGTTACAATGAGCAGTTCTTC.

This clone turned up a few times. The CDR3 reads CASSQGGNWGQGQFF. CDR3 coding DNA: TGTGCCAGCAGCCAAGGCGGTAACTGGGGTCAGGGGCAGTTCTTC. V gene TRBV14 combines with J gene TRBJ2-1; TRBD1 might be the D (5 bases). Germline V CDR1 and CDR2: SGHDN, FVKESK. The CDR3 spans 15 residues. V was shortened by 1 base and J by 12 bases, with 19 bases between the two germline ends.

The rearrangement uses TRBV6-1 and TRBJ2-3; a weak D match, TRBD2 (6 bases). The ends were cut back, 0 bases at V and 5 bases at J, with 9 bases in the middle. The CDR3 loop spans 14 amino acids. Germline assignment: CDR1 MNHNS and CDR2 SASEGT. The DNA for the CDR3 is TGTGCCAGCAGTGAAGCGGGAGGCAGAGATACGCAGTATTTT. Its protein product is CASSEAGGRDTQYF.

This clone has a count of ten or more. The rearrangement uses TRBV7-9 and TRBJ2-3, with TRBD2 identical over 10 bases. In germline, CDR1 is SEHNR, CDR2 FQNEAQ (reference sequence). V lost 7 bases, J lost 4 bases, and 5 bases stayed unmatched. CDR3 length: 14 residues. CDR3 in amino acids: CASTQAGGADTQYF. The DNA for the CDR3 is TGTGCCAGCACCCAAGCGGGAGGGGCAGATACGCAGTATTTT.

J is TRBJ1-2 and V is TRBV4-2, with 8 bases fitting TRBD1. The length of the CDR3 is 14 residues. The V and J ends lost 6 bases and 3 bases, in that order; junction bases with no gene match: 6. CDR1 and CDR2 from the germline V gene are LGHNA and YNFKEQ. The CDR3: CASRPGQEDYGYTF. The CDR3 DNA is TGTGCCAGCAGACCGGGACAGGAAGACTATGGCTACACCTTC.

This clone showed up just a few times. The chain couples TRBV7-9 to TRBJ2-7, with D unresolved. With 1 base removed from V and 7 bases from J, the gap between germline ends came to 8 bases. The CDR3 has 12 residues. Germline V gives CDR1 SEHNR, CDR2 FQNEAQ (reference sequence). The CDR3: CASSLVGREQYF. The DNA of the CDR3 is TGTGCCAGCAGCTTAGTTGGCAGGGAGCAGTACTTC.

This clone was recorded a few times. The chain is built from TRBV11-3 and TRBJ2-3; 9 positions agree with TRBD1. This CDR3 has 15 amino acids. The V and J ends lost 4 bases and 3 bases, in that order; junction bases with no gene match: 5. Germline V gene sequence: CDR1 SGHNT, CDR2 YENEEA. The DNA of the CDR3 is TGTGCCAGCAGCTCGGGGACAGGGAGGACAGATACGCAGTATTTT. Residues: CASSSGTGRTDTQYF.

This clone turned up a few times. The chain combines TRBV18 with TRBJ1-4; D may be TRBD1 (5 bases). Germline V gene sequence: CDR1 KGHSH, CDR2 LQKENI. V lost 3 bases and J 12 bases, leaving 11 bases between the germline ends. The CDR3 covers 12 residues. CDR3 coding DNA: TGTGCCAGCTCACCTGAGACAGACCAACTGTTTTTT. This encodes CASSPETDQLFF.

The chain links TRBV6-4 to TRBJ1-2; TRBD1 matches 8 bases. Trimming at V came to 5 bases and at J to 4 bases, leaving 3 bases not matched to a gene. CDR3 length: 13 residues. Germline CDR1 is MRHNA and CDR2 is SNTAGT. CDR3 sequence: CASSKTGGYGYTF. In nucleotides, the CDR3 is TGTGCCAGCAGTAAAACAGGGGGCTATGGCTACACCTTC.

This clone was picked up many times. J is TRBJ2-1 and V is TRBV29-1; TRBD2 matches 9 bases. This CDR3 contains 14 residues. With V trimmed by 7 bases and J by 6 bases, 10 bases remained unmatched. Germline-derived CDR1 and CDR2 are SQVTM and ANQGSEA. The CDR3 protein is CSAAAVAGVNEQFF. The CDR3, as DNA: TGCAGCGCCGCAGCGGTAGCGGGAGTCAATGAGCAGTTCTTC.

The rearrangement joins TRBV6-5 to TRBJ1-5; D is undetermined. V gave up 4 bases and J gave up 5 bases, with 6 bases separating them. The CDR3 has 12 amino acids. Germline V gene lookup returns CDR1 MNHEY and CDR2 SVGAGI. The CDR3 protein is CASSFGDQPQHF. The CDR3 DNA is TGTGCCAGCAGTTTCGGGGATCAGCCCCAGCATTTT.

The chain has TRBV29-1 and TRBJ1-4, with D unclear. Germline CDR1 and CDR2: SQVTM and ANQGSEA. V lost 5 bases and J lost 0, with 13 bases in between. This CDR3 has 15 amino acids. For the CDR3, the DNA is TGCAGCGTTAGTAAGCCCCCCGCAACTAATGAAAAACTGTTTTTT. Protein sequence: CSVSKPPATNEKLFF.

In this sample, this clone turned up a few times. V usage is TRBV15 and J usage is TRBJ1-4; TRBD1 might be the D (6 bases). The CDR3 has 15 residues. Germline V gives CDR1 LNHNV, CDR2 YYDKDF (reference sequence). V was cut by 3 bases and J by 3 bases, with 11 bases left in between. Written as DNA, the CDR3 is TGTGCCACCAGCAGGGCAGGGGACCCTAATGAAAAACTGTTTTTT. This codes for CATSRAGDPNEKLFF.

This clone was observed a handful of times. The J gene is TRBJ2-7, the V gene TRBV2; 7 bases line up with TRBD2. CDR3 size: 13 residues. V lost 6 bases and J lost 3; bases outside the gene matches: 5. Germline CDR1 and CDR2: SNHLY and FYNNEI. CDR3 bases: TGTGCCAGCAGCGGGGGGAGTAACTACGAGCAGTACTTC. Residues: CASSGGSNYEQYF.

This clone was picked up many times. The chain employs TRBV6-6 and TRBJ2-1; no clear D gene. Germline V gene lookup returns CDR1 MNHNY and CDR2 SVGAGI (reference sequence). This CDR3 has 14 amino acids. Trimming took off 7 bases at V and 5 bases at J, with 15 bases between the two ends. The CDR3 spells CASTSTSTNNEQFF. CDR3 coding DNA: TGTGCCAGCACTTCAACCTCTACCAACAATGAGCAGTTCTTC.